Below, one TCR beta chain is given with its context. Via MiXCR, TCRdb re-called the 5' RACE reads, giving one row per CDR3 protein. This table holds tens of thousands of distinct CDR3 sequences, approximately 15% found once. The sample comes from a study of early T cells in non-severe SARS-CoV-2 infection. The sample comprised whole blood. This sequence was found in an adult who was a healthcare worker with PCR-confirmed SARS-CoV-2 infection or an uninfected control (not recorded which).

CDR3 bases: TGCGCCAGCAGCCAAGAACCCCCCGGGGAGCTGTTTTTT. Translating it yields CASSQEPPGELFF. V usage is TRBV4-1 and J usage is TRBJ2-2, with D uncertain. Germline V gene sequence: CDR1 MGHRA, CDR2 YSYEKL. The V end was cut by 0 bases, the J end by 6 bases, with 5 bases between. The CDR3 has 13 amino acids.